This passage covers 25 T cell receptor beta chains from one sample sequenced in a study of regulatory T cells in long-lasting Graves disease. Time point here: newly diagnosed GD, antithyroid drugs for less than 3 months. RNA from PBMCs was the source of the TCR library. Building of the TCR beta libraries involved iRepertoire HTBI primers and Arm-PCR of CDR3 regions. TCRdb used MiXCR to reprocess the multiplex PCR reads, holding one entry per CDR3 protein. The sample has 600,000 to 650,000 distinct CDR3 sequences; roughly 15% are singletons. These same records also appear under a second study, on T cells in Graves' hyperthyroidism and ophthalmopathy.

The sequencing here drew on peripheral blood mononuclear cells (PBMCs), taken at new diagnosis, from a patient treated with antithyroid drugs. The receptor set was obtained from a woman aged 25 to 39 with Graves disease.

This clonotype has a count of ten or more. This chain connects TRBV7-2 to TRBJ2-7; D is undetermined. The CDR3 is made up of 15 amino acids. Germline V lookup: CDR1 SGHTA, CDR2 FQGNSA. The germline V and J ends were trimmed by 4 bases and 5 bases, with 18 bases remaining between them. In DNA, the CDR3 is TGTGCCAGCAGCTCCCGTTCGCCGATTTGGGACGAGCAGTACTTC. It is translated as CASSSRSPIWDEQYF. Full variable domain (rest looked up from reference TRBV7-2 and TRBJ2-7): GAGVSQSPSNKVTEKGKDVELRCDPISGHTALYWYRQSLGQGLEFLIYFQGNSAPDKSGLPSDRFSAERTGGSVSTLTIQRTQQEDSAVYLCASSSRSPIWDEQYFGPGTRLTVT.

At least ten counts were recorded for this clonotype. The rearrangement joins TRBV20-1 to TRBJ2-3; TRBD2 matches 7 bases. This CDR3 is 14 amino acids long. Germline lookup yields CDR1 DFQATT and CDR2 SNEGSKA (reference sequence). With 4 bases clipped from V and 0 bases from J, the junction kept 4 bases outside the gene matches. The CDR3 bases are TGCAGTGCTACTTTCGGGAGGAGCACAGATACGCAGTATTTT. Translated, it gives CSATFGRSTDTQYF.

This clonotype was observed many times. The rearrangement uses TRBV28 and TRBJ1-5, with D perhaps TRBD1 (5 bases). This CDR3 spans 17 amino acids. Germline V gene lookup returns CDR1 MDHEN and CDR2 SYDVKM. V was shortened by 1 base and J by 5 bases, with 18 bases between the two germline ends. For the CDR3, the DNA is TGTGCCAGCAGTTTATCGGGTAGGCCCGGGGCTGATCAGCCCCAGCATTTT. This translates into CASSLSGRPGADQPQHF.

This clonotype was seen a few times. The chain has TRBV20-1 and TRBJ2-2, with 9 bases that match TRBD1. J gave up 8 bases and V 2 bases, and 9 bases lay outside the gene matches. Germline values: CDR1 DFQATT, CDR2 SNEGSKA (reference sequence). The length of the CDR3 is 15 residues. Written as DNA, the CDR3 is TGCAGTGCTAGACCCCCGGGACAGGGAGGAGGGGAGCTGTTTTTT. This sequence encodes CSARPPGQGGGELFF.

This clonotype was picked up a small number of times. A much larger clone differs by one base, so this may be a read error. The chain links TRBV6-1 to TRBJ2-1; TRBD1 agrees at 9 bases. The CDR3 extends over 18 amino acids. The germline CDR1 and CDR2 sequences are MNHNS and SASEGT. The V gene end was trimmed by 6 bases and the J gene end by 6 bases; junction bases not matched to a gene: 18. CDR3 region: CASRAGTGFPYTPNEQFF. Written as DNA, the CDR3 is TGTGCCAGCAGAGCCGGGACAGGGTTCCCCTACACCCCCAATGAGCAGTTCTTC.

This clonotype was observed a single time. Just one base apart from a much larger clone, this may be a read error. The chain recombines TRBV28 with TRBJ2-7, with a possible D match to TRBD2 (6 bases). The length of the CDR3 is 13 residues. CDR1 and CDR2 (germline): MDHEN, SYDVKM. In DNA form, the CDR3 reads TGTGCCGGCAGTTTCAACGGGAGATACGAGCAGTACTTC. Translated: CAGSFNGRYEQYF. The full variable domain, rest sourced from reference TRBV28 and TRBJ2-7, is DVKVTQSSRYLVKRTGEKVFLECVQDMDHENMFWYRQDPGLGLRLIYFSYDVKMKEKGDIPEGYSVSREKKERFSLILESASTNQTSMYLCAGSFNGRYEQYFGPGTRLTVT.

This clonotype was observed a few times. The V and J genes are TRBV20-1 and TRBJ1-1, with 8 bases identical to TRBD1. Germline V gives CDR1 DFQATT, CDR2 SNEGSKA (reference sequence). After removal of 8 bases from V and 6 bases from J, the junction contained 11 bases not matched to a gene. The CDR3 covers 13 residues. In DNA, the CDR3 is TGCAGTATCGACAGGGGCATTCTATCTGAAGCTTTCTTT. It encodes CSIDRGILSEAFF.

The chain employs TRBV30 and TRBJ2-7, with 9 bases aligning to TRBD1. CDR3 length: 14 amino acids. With 4 bases clipped from V and 2 bases from J, the junction kept 6 bases outside the gene matches. Germline V gene lookup returns CDR1 GTSNPN and CDR2 SVGIG (reference sequence). CDR3 sequence reads: CAWNPGQGPYEQYF. DNA for the CDR3: TGTGCCTGGAACCCGGGACAGGGACCCTACGAGCAGTACTTC.

This clonotype was picked up a small number of times. The chain joins TRBV7-3 to TRBJ2-1, with unresolved D. Germline V gene data show CDR1 as SGHTA and CDR2 as FQGTGA. The CDR3 is 16 amino acids. V shed 5 bases and J shed 3 bases, with 17 bases lying between them. In DNA form, the CDR3 reads TGTGCCAGCAGCCGCTCCGCGGTAAAACACTACAATGAGCAGTTCTTC. Encoded protein: CASSRSAVKHYNEQFF.

This clonotype was detected many times. The chain uses TRBV28 and TRBJ1-5, with 9 positions matching TRBD1. The CDR3 loop spans 14 amino acids. Per germline, CDR1 MDHEN and CDR2 SYDVKM. With 6 bases clipped from V and 6 bases from J, the junction kept 6 bases outside the gene matches. The CDR3 region has the DNA TGTGCCAGCAGCACCGGGACAGGGAGTCAGCCCCAGCATTTT. Amino acid sequence: CASSTGTGSQPQHF.

The sample holds a few counts of this clonotype. The chain couples TRBV5-1 to TRBJ2-7; weak D call: TRBD2 (5 bases). Looked up from germline, CDR1 is SGHRS and CDR2 is YFSETQ. The V and J ends lost 4 bases and 2 bases respectively, with 10 bases between them. This CDR3 has 13 residues. The CDR3 DNA reads TGCGCCAGCAGCATGGACTCCGCCTACGAGCAGTACTTC. Translating gives CASSMDSAYEQYF. Filled out from reference TRBV5-1 and TRBJ2-7, the complete variable domain reads KAGVTQTPRYLIKTRGQQVTLSCSPISGHRSVSWYQQTPGQGLQFLFEYFSETQRNKGNFPGRFSGRQFSNSRSEMNVSTLELGDSALYLCASSMDSAYEQYFGPGTRLTVT.

This clonotype was seen at least ten times. This chain joins TRBV6-2 or TRBV6-3 and TRBJ2-7; D is perhaps TRBD2 (5 bases). Trimming pared 5 bases from V and 5 bases from J, leaving 16 bases between. The CDR3 extends over 14 amino acids. From germline, CDR1 is MNHEY and CDR2 SVGEGT. The CDR3 nucleotides read TGTGCCAGCAGTCTCAGGCGGGTAGGAGACGAGCAGTACTTC. Translation: CASSLRRVGDEQYF.

The rearrangement links TRBV6-8 to TRBJ2-1, with TRBD2 matching over 7 bases. CDR3 length: 16 amino acids. J lost 6 bases, V lost 4 bases, and 12 bases had no gene match. The germline V gene has CDR1 MNHGY and CDR2 SAAAGT. The CDR3 sequence: CASSLGVGGKGNEQFF. The CDR3 nucleotides are TGTGCCAGCAGTTTGGGGGTCGGGGGGAAGGGCAATGAGCAGTTCTTC.

This clonotype was recorded a few times. This chain links TRBV7-2 with TRBJ2-7; D may be TRBD2 (6 bases). V lost 5 bases to trimming and J lost 3 bases, with 17 bases between them. CDR3 length equals 15 residues. From germline, CDR1 is SGHTA and CDR2 FQGNSA. The CDR3 is CASSRGKERVYEQYF. DNA of the CDR3: TGTGCCAGCAGCCGAGGGAAAGAGCGGGTCTACGAGCAGTACTTC.

The CDR3 reads CSARATSGSYGYTF. For the CDR3, the DNA is TGCAGTGCTAGAGCCACTAGCGGGAGCTATGGCTACACCTTC. The chain recombines TRBV20-1 with TRBJ1-2, with D hard to call. CDR1 DFQATT and CDR2 SNEGSKA come from the germline V gene (reference sequence). The germline V and J ends were trimmed by 1 base and 4 bases, with 13 bases remaining between them. The CDR3 runs to 14 residues.

This clonotype was found many times. The chain links TRBV28 to TRBJ2-1; 9 bases line up with TRBD2. The V segment lost 1 base and the J segment 7 bases; nucleotides outside the gene matches: 8. From germline, CDR1 is MDHEN and CDR2 SYDVKM. CDR3 size: 16 residues. The DNA of the CDR3 is TGTGCCAGCAGTTTATATTGGCGGGAGGGGGGGAATGAGCAGTTCTTC. This encodes CASSLYWREGGNEQFF.

As concerns this clonotype: This CDR3 fails to terminate in the conserved phenylalanine or tryptophan, so it likely reflects a read error. The chain is built from TRBV29-1 and TRBJ2-3, with D perhaps TRBD2 (7 bases). V was trimmed by 5 bases and J by 5 bases, leaving 17 bases between them. Germline CDR1 and CDR2: SQVTM and ANQGSEA. The CDR3 contains 14 residues. The CDR3 DNA reads as TGCAGCGTTTTTGGCCAGGGGAGGGGAGATACGCAGTATCCT. This gives the protein CSVFGQGRGDTQYP.

This clonotype was counted only a few times. CDR3 in amino acids: CASSEAGTGSNEQYF. As DNA, the CDR3 is TGTGCCAGCAGCGAGGCCGGGACAGGATCTAACGAGCAGTACTTC. The rearrangement links TRBV7-9 to TRBJ2-7, with 8 bases fitting TRBD1. CDR3 length equals 15 residues. The germline V gene encodes CDR1 SEHNR and CDR2 FQNEAQ (reference sequence). Trimming took 5 bases from V and 5 from J; bases not matched to a gene: 11.

This clonotype was picked up many times. DNA of the CDR3: TGTGCCAGCAGCTACACCACAGGGGTGATCGAGCAGTACTTC. Translating gives CASSYTTGVIEQYF. The V and J genes are TRBV11-2 and TRBJ2-7; 7 bases are shared with TRBD1. V lost 4 bases to trimming and J lost 6 bases; unmatched junction nucleotides: 9. Germline CDR1 SGHAT, CDR2 FQNNGV. The CDR3 totals 14 residues.

This clonotype was seen ten or more times. The rearrangement joins TRBV2 to TRBJ1-2; 7 bases line up with TRBD1. This CDR3 has 12 residues. Germline CDR1 reads SNHLY; CDR2 reads FYNNEI. The ends lost 8 bases at V and 5 bases at J; junction bases unmatched: 5. The DNA for the CDR3 is TGTGCCAGCGGGGGACAGCATTATGGCTACACCTTC. It specifies CASGGQHYGYTF.

In its sample, this clonotype was seen many times. The CDR3 region has the DNA TGTGCCAGCAGTCCGGCGGGGGGGGCTGGGGCCAACGTCCTGACTTTC. Translation: CASSPAGGAGANVLTF. The chain couples TRBV28 to TRBJ2-6; 9 nucleotides line up with TRBD2. This CDR3 has 16 amino acids. With V trimmed by 5 bases and J by 2 bases, 4 bases remained unmatched. CDR1 and CDR2 (germline): MDHEN, SYDVKM.

In its sample, this clonotype was seen many times. The chain links TRBV20-1 to TRBJ2-1, with D perhaps TRBD2 (5 bases). The ends were cut back, 5 bases at V and 4 bases at J, with 15 bases in the middle. CDR3 length equals 14 residues. Germline-derived CDR1 and CDR2 are DFQATT and SNEGSKA (reference sequence). The CDR3 loop reads CSAHNPGSYNEQFF. Written as DNA, the CDR3 is TGCAGTGCTCATAACCCGGGAAGTTACAATGAGCAGTTCTTC.

The V and J genes are TRBV18 and TRBJ1-1; D uncertain. From germline, CDR1 is KGHSH and CDR2 LQKENI. Trimming left V 2 bases short and J 7 bases short, with 11 bases between. This CDR3 comprises 13 residues. The CDR3 protein is CASSPWTRNEAFF. In DNA form, the CDR3 reads TGTGCCAGCTCACCATGGACCCGAAATGAAGCTTTCTTT.

This sequence joins TRBV27 and TRBJ2-5; D possibly matches TRBD1 or TRBD2 (8 bases each). The germline V gene encodes CDR1 MNHEY and CDR2 SMNVEV (reference sequence). The CDR3 sequence is 15 residues long. Trimming took 6 bases from V and 4 from J, leaving 18 bases between them. CDR3 coding DNA: TGTGCCAGCAGGGAGCAGGGGGCGGGAGGAGAGACCCAGTACTTC. Translation: CASREQGAGGETQYF.

The table lists this clonotype with a few counts. V gene TRBV11-2 combines with J gene TRBJ1-1; a possible D gene is TRBD1 (5 bases). CDR1 and CDR2 from the germline V gene are SGHAT and FQNNGV. V was cut by 5 bases and J by 11 bases, with 15 bases left in between. CDR3 length: 12 residues. The CDR3 sequence is CASSQGTGKAFF. The CDR3 coding sequence is TGTGCCAGCAGCCAAGGGACTGGTAAGGCTTTCTTT.